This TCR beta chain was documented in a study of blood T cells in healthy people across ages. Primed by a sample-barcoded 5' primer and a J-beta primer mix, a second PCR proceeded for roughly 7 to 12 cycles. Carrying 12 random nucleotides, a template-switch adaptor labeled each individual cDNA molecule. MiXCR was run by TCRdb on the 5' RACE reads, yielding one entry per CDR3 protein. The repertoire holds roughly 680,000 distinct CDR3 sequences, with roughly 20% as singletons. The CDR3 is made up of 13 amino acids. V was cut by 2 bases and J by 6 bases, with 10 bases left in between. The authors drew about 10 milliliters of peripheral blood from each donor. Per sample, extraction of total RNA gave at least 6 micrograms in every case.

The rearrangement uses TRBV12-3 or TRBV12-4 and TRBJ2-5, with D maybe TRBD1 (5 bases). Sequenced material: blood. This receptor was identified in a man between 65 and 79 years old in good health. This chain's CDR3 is CASSLWAGKTQYF. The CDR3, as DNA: TGTGCCAGCAGTTTATGGGCAGGGAAGACCCAGTACTTC.